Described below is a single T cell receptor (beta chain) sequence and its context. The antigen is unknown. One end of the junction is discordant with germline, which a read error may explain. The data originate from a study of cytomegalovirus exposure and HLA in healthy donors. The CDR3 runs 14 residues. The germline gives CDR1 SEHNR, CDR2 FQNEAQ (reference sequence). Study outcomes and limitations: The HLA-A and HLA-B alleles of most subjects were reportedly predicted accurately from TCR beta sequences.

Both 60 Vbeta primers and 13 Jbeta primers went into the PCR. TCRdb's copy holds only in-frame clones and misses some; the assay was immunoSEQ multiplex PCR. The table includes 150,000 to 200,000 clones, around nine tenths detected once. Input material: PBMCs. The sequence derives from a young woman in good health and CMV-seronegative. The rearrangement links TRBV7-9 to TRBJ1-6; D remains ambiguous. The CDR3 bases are TGTTCCAGCAGCTTAGAGAAGAGTCATTCACCCCTCCACTTT. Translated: CSSSLEKSHSPLHF.